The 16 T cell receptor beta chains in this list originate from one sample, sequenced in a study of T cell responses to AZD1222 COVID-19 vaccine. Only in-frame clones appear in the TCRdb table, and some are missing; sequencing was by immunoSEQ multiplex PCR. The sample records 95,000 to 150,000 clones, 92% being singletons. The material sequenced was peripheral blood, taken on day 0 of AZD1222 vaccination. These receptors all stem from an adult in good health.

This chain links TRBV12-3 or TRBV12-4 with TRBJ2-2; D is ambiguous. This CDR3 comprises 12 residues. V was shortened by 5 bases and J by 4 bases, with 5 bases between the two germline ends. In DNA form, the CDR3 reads TGTGCCAGCAGTCCGGGCACCGGGGAGCTGTTTTTT. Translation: CASSPGTGELFF.

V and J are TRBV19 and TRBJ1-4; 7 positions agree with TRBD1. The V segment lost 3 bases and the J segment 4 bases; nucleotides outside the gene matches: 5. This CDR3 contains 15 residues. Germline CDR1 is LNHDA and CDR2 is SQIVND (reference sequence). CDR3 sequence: CASSIRDSGNEKLFF. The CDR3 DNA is TGTGCCAGTAGTATTCGGGACAGCGGTAATGAAAAACTGTTTTTT. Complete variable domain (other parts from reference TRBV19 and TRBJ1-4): DGGITQSPKYLFRKEGQNVTLSCEQNLNHDAMYWYRQDPGQGLRLIYYSQIVNDFQKGDIAEGYSVSREKKESFPLTVTSAQKNPTAFYLCASSIRDSGNEKLFFGSGTQLSVL.

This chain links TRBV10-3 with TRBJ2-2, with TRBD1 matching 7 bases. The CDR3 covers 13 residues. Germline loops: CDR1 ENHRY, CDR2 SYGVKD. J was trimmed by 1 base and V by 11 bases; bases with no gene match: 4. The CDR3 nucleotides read TGTGCCGGCAGACAGGGGAACACCGGGGAGCTGTTTTTT. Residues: CAGRQGNTGELFF.

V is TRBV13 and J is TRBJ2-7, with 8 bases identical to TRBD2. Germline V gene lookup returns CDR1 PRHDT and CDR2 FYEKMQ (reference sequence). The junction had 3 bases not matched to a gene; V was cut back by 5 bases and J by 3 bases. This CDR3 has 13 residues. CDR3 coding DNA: TGTGCCAGCAGCCTGGGGACTAGCTACGAGCAGTACGTC. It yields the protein CASSLGTSYEQYV.

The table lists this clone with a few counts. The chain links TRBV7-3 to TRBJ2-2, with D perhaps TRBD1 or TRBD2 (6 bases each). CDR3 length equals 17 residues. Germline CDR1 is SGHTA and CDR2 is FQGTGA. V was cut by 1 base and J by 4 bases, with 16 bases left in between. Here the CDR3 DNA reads TGTGCCAGCAGCTTAAACCCCGGGGGCGAGGTCACCGGGGAGCTGTTTTTT. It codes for CASSLNPGGEVTGELFF.

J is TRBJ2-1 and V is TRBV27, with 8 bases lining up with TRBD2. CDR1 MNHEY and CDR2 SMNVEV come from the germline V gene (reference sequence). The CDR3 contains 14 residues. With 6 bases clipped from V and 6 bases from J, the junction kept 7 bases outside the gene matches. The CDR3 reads CASSPGLATNEQFF. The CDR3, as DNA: TGTGCCAGCAGCCCCGGACTAGCTACCAATGAGCAGTTCTTC.

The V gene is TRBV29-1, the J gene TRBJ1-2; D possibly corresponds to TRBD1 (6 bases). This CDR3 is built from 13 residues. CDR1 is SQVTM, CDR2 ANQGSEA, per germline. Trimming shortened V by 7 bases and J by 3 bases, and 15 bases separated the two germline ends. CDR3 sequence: CSAQDSLYYGYTF. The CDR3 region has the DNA TGCAGCGCCCAGGACAGCCTCTACTATGGCTACACCTTC.

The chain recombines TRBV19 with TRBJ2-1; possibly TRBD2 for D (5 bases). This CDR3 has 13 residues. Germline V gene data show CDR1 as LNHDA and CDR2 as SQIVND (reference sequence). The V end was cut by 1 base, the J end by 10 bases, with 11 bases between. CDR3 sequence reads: CASSIVGVGEQFF. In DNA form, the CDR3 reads TGTGCCAGTAGTATAGTCGGGGTAGGGGAGCAGTTCTTC.

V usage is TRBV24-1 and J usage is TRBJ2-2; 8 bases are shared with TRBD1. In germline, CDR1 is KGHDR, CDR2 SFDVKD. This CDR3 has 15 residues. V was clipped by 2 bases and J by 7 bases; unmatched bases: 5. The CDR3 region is CATSDSTQGDGELFF. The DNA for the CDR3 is TGTGCCACCAGTGATTCTACACAGGGGGACGGGGAGCTGTTTTTT.

The CDR3 is CASSGLPGTGANTEAFF. The CDR3 DNA reads as TGTGCCAGTAGTGGCCTTCCCGGGACAGGGGCTAACACTGAAGCTTTCTTT. The chain employs TRBV19 and TRBJ1-1; 10 positions agree with TRBD1. This CDR3 is built from 17 residues. With 5 bases clipped from V and 2 bases from J, the junction kept 11 bases outside the gene matches. Germline-derived CDR1 and CDR2 are LNHDA and SQIVND (reference sequence).

Written as DNA, the CDR3 is TGTGCCAGCAGCAGACGACAGGCAACTAATGAAAAACTGTTTTTT. Translation: CASSRRQATNEKLFF. This chain joins TRBV7-9 and TRBJ1-4, with D possibly TRBD1 on 6 matching bases. V was shortened by 5 bases and J by 0 bases, with 10 bases between the two germline ends. CDR1 is SEHNR and CDR2 is FQNEAQ in the germline V gene (reference sequence). This CDR3 has 15 residues.

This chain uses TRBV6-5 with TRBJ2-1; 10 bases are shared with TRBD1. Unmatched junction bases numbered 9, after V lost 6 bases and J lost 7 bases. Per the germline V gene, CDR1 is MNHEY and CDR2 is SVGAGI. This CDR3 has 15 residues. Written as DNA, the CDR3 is TGTGCCAGCAGGCAACCGGGACAGGGGAGAAATGAGCAGTTCTTC. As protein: CASRQPGQGRNEQFF.

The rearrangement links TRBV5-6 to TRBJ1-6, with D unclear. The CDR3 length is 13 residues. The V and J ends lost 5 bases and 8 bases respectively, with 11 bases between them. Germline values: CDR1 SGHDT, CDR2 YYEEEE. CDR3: CASRGQSHSPLHF. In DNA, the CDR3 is TGTGCCAGCAGAGGTCAATCCCATTCACCCCTCCACTTT.

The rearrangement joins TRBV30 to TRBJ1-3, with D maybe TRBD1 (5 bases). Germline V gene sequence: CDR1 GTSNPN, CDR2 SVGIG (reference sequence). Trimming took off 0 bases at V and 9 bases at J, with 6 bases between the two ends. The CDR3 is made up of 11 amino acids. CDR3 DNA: TGTGCCTGGAGTGTTGGGACCACCATATATTTT. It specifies CAWSVGTTIYF. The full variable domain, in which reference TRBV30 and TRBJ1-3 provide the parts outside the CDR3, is SQTIHQWPATLVQPVGSPLSLECTVEGTSNPNLYWYRQAAGRGLQLLFYSVGIGQISSEVPQNLSASRPQDRQFILSSKKLLLSDSGFYLCAWSVGTTIYFGEGSWLTVV.

CDR3 amino acids: CASSTHPSRAYEQYF. The CDR3 DNA is TGTGCCAGTAGTACACACCCTTCCCGTGCCTACGAGCAGTACTTC. The rearrangement links TRBV19 to TRBJ2-7, with D unclear. Trimming left V 4 bases short and J 2 bases short, with 15 bases between. The V gene's germline CDR1 is LNHDA and CDR2 SQIVND (reference sequence). There are 15 residues in the CDR3.

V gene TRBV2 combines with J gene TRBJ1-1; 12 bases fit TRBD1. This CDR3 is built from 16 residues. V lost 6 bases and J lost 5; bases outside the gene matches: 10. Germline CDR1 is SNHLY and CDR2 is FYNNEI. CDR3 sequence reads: CASRTTGTGGATEAFF. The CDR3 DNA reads TGTGCCAGCAGGACTACCGGGACAGGGGGCGCGACTGAAGCTTTCTTT.